The 22 T cell receptor beta chains below all came from one sample that was sequenced in a study of cytomegalovirus exposure and HLA in healthy donors (TCRdb year 2017). The library came from the immunoSEQ multiplex PCR assay. A mixture of 60 forward primers for TCR Vbeta segments and 13 reverse primers for TCR Jbeta segments was used in the multiplex PCR. What TCRdb holds here is the immuneACCESS table cut down to in-frame rearrangements. Part of the clones is not present; checked against another copy, under half of the missing clones reflect an unresolved V gene, and the others are unexplained. The sample table holds some 76,000 clones, of which roughly two thirds were seen once. The top ten clones comprise 4.9% of the sample. Sequenced input: PBMCs. These TCRs come from a man in his fifties or sixties in good health and CMV-seropositive.

The chain carries TRBV7-9 and TRBJ2-5, with 7 nucleotides matching TRBD1. Germline values: CDR1 SEHNR, CDR2 FQNEAQ (reference sequence). Losses at the gene ends were 6 bases for V and 7 bases for J; bases not matched to a gene: 11. The CDR3 is made up of 14 amino acids. Here the CDR3 reads CASSLGQYGGTQYF. CDR3 coding DNA: TGTGCCAGCAGTTTGGGACAGTACGGTGGGACCCAGTACTTC.

Worth noting for this clone: The junction departs from the called germline gene at one end, perhaps through a read error. J is TRBJ2-7 and V is TRBV7-9, with TRBD1 as a possible D gene (5 bases). Germline V gene lookup returns CDR1 SEHNR and CDR2 FQNEAQ (reference sequence). This CDR3 spans 12 amino acids. DNA for the CDR3: TGTTCCAGCAGCATAGACAGATACGAGCAGTACTTC. It encodes CSSSIDRYEQYF.

This clone was detected a few times. V and J are TRBV11-2 and TRBJ2-3; perhaps TRBD1 as D (6 bases). Trimming took 0 bases from V and 4 from J, leaving 11 bases between them. The CDR3 spans 15 residues. The germline V gene has CDR1 SGHAT and CDR2 FQNNGV. The CDR3 DNA follows: TGTGCCAGCAGCTTAGAGTCCAGGGGCCCAGATACGCAGTATTTT. This gives the protein CASSLESRGPDTQYF.

In its sample, this clone was seen a few times. CDR3 loop: CASSFGTSGSWDEQYF. Written as DNA, the CDR3 is TGTGCCAGCAGCTTCGGTACTAGCGGGAGCTGGGACGAGCAGTACTTC. The chain combines TRBV7-8 with TRBJ2-7; 11 positions agree with TRBD2. V shed 3 bases, J shed 5 bases, and the junction held 9 bases outside the gene matches. The germline V gene has CDR1 SGHVS and CDR2 FQNEAQ. The CDR3 contains 16 residues.

This chain links TRBV28 with TRBJ2-1; the D gene is possibly TRBD2 (7 bases). V was trimmed by 1 base and J by 7 bases, leaving 23 bases between them. This CDR3 is built from 18 residues. Germline CDR1 is MDHEN and CDR2 is SYDVKM. The CDR3 coding sequence is TGTGCCAGCAGTTTATTTCGGGGGAGGGGGGGCATAGGGAATGAGCAGTTCTTC. Translated: CASSLFRGRGGIGNEQFF.

This chain joins TRBV7-2 and TRBJ2-5; TRBD1 is a possible D gene (6 bases). This CDR3 is built from 14 residues. Germline assignment: CDR1 SGHTA and CDR2 FQGNSA. With 1 base removed from V and 5 bases from J, the gap between germline ends came to 11 bases. CDR3 loop: CASSLDAGVETQYF. DNA for the CDR3: TGTGCCAGCAGCTTAGACGCAGGGGTGGAGACCCAGTACTTC.

This CDR3 reads CASSTSGTSLLEQYF. The CDR3 DNA sequence: TGTGCCAGCAGCACGTCCGGGACTTCCCTACTGGAGCAGTACTTC. This chain links TRBV7-6 with TRBJ2-7, with D possibly being TRBD2 (6 bases). V dropped 5 bases and J dropped 7 bases, with 21 bases sitting between them. CDR1 is SGHVS and CDR2 is FNYEAQ in the germline V gene. This CDR3 region has 15 residues.

The genes are TRBV2 and TRBJ2-5; D is unclear. V was cut by 5 bases and J by 1 base, with 8 bases left in between. The CDR3 sequence is 13 residues long. Germline lookup yields CDR1 SNHLY and CDR2 FYNNEI. CDR3 nucleotides: TGTGCCAGCAGTCGACAAATCCAAGAGACCCAGTACTTC. Translating gives CASSRQIQETQYF.

This clone was detected only a few times. The chain combines TRBV19 with TRBJ1-1, with D possibly matching TRBD1 (5 bases). Germline V gene sequence: CDR1 LNHDA, CDR2 SQIVND (reference sequence). Trimming removed 8 bases from V and 10 bases from J, with 17 bases in between. The CDR3 loop spans 12 amino acids. The CDR3 protein is CASLGGTAGAFF. DNA for the CDR3: TGTGCCAGTCTGGGGGGAACCGCGGGAGCTTTCTTT.

The chain carries TRBV10-3 and TRBJ1-4, with a tentative D call TRBD1 (5 bases). The germline V gene encodes CDR1 ENHRY and CDR2 SYGVKD. The V end was cut by 6 bases, the J end by 5 bases, with 13 bases between. The CDR3 is 14 amino acids. CDR3 sequence (DNA): TGTGCCATCAGGGGCGGGGACCTGAATGAAAAACTGTTTTTT. Amino acid sequence: CAIRGGDLNEKLFF.

This clone was found a few times. V usage is TRBV27 and J usage is TRBJ2-6; D unresolved. Trimming took off 3 bases at V and 2 bases at J, with 8 bases between the two ends. The germline CDR1 and CDR2 sequences are MNHEY and SMNVEV (reference sequence). The CDR3 contains 15 residues. The CDR3 loop is CASSFSPTGANVLTF. For the CDR3, the DNA is TGTGCCAGCAGTTTTTCCCCCACTGGGGCCAACGTCCTGACTTTC.

This sequence joins TRBV19 and TRBJ1-3; D unresolved. The V gene's germline CDR1 is LNHDA and CDR2 SQIVND (reference sequence). The CDR3 contains 14 residues. Trimming cost V 4 bases and J 0 bases, with 7 bases left between them. DNA of the CDR3: TGTGCCAGTAGTAGAGGCAACTCTGGAAACACCATATATTTT. Translated, it gives CASSRGNSGNTIYF.

The chain links TRBV28 to TRBJ2-6; 7 positions match TRBD1. Trimming removed 5 bases from V and 2 bases from J; junction bases left unmatched: 3. The germline gives CDR1 MDHEN, CDR2 SYDVKM. This CDR3 region has 15 residues. The CDR3 spells CASSPTGPGANVLTF. The CDR3 coding sequence is TGTGCCAGCAGTCCGACAGGGCCTGGGGCCAACGTCCTGACTTTC.

The chain joins TRBV6-5 to TRBJ2-5; 8 nucleotides align to TRBD2. The closer fit of TRBJ2-7 to the DNA end suggests the J call may be wrong. The CDR3 consists of 13 residues. From germline, CDR1 is MNHEY and CDR2 SVGAGI. Written as DNA, the CDR3 is TGTGCCAGCAGTTTCGGGAGGGCATACGAGCAGTACTTC. Its protein product is CASSFGRAYEQYF.

The gene calls are TRBV4-2 and TRBJ1-5, with no clear D. Germline V gives CDR1 LGHNA, CDR2 YNFKEQ. This CDR3 is 15 amino acids long. V was cut by 0 bases and J by 3 bases, with 9 bases left in between. The chain's CDR3 is CASSQEGTVNQPQHF. Written as DNA, the CDR3 is TGTGCCAGCAGCCAAGAAGGAACAGTCAATCAGCCCCAGCATTTT.

This clone was found a few times. The chain uses TRBV5-4 and TRBJ1-1; D remains ambiguous. Germline V gene sequence: CDR1 SGHNT, CDR2 YYREEE (reference sequence). Trimming pared 0 bases from V and 1 base from J, leaving 10 bases between. The CDR3 is made up of 15 amino acids. The CDR3 nucleotides are TGTGCCAGCAGCTTGGACCCTACCCAGAACACTGAAGCTTTCTTT. Its translation is CASSLDPTQNTEAFF.

CDR3 in amino acids: CASGSRGTQTQYF. The CDR3 nucleotides read TGTGCCAGCGGGTCCAGGGGTACACAGACCCAGTACTTC. The chain employs TRBV27 and TRBJ2-5, with D perhaps matching TRBD1 (6 bases). The V and J ends lost 8 bases and 6 bases respectively, with 16 bases between them. This CDR3 is built from 13 residues. Germline V gives CDR1 MNHEY, CDR2 SMNVEV (reference sequence).

The genes are TRBV7-2 and TRBJ1-2, with unresolved D. The CDR3 has 15 amino acids. Trimming removed 5 bases from V and 4 bases from J, with 17 bases in between. Germline V lookup: CDR1 SGHTA, CDR2 FQGNSA. The CDR3: CASSPQEGRTYGYTF. CDR3 coding DNA: TGTGCCAGCAGCCCCCAGGAGGGTCGGACCTATGGCTACACCTTC. The full variable domain, completed using reference TRBV7-2 and TRBJ1-2, is GAGVSQSPSNKVTEKGKDVELRCDPISGHTALYWYRQSLGQGLEFLIYFQGNSAPDKSGLPSDRFSAERTGGSVSTLTIQRTQQEDSAVYLCASSPQEGRTYGYTFGSGTRLTVV.

The chain uses TRBV28 and TRBJ2-3; the D is unclear. The V gene's germline CDR1 is MDHEN and CDR2 SYDVKM. The CDR3 has 11 amino acids. The germline V and J ends were trimmed by 7 bases and 6 bases, with 8 bases remaining between them. CDR3 protein: CASTLEDTQYF. DNA of the CDR3: TGTGCCAGCACTCTTGAGGATACGCAGTATTTT. Together with reference TRBV28 and TRBJ2-3, the CDR3 gives the full variable domain: DVKVTQSSRYLVKRTGEKVFLECVQDMDHENMFWYRQDPGLGLRLIYFSYDVKMKEKGDIPEGYSVSREKKERFSLILESASTNQTSMYLCASTLEDTQYFGPGTRLTVL.

The chain joins TRBV27 to TRBJ2-2; D uncertain. The CDR3 extends over 14 amino acids. Germline V gene sequence: CDR1 MNHEY, CDR2 SMNVEV (reference sequence). The V and J ends lost 0 bases and 6 bases respectively, with 8 bases between them. The CDR3 spells CASSLSPIAGELFF. The CDR3 DNA follows: TGTGCCAGCAGTTTATCACCTATCGCCGGGGAGCTGTTTTTT.

V is TRBV6-1 and J is TRBJ2-1; 7 nucleotides align to TRBD1. This CDR3 comprises 14 residues. Per the germline V gene, CDR1 is MNHNS and CDR2 is SASEGT. J lost 6 bases, V lost 5 bases, and 7 bases had no gene match. CDR3 nucleotides: TGTGCCAGCAGTCGGACAGGATTGGTCAATGAGCAGTTCTTC. Amino acids: CASSRTGLVNEQFF.

CDR3: CASSQRRYQGVSETQYF. The CDR3 region has the DNA TGCGCCAGCAGCCAACGCAGATATCAGGGGGTTAGCGAGACCCAGTACTTC. The gene calls are TRBV4-3 and TRBJ2-5, with TRBD1 matching over 7 bases. The germline CDR1 and CDR2 sequences are LGHNA and YSLEER. V was pared by 2 bases and J by 5 bases, with 14 bases of the junction left unmatched. CDR3 length: 17 residues.